The present entry profiles one T cell receptor (beta chain) with its context. Its matching antigen is unknown. The donors were in the roughly 120-subject validation cohort; that cohort was separate from the approximately 670-subject first cohort. This sample is part of a study of cytomegalovirus exposure and HLA in healthy donors. Sequenced by immunoSEQ multiplex PCR; TCRdb stores in-frame clones only, minus some. This table holds about 240,000 clones, around 88% found once. This CDR3 is 12 amino acids long. Germline V lookup: CDR1 SGHNT, CDR2 YYREEE (reference sequence). V dropped 3 bases and J dropped 7 bases, with 9 bases sitting between them. Overall study findings and caveats: Both high specificity and high sensitivity reportedly marked the classifier's diagnosis of cytomegalovirus status. Listed as cytomegalovirus-associated were 164 TCR beta chains.

The receptor was derived from a woman aged 30 to 39 in good health and CMV-seropositive. Sequencing was carried out using PBMCs. The rearrangement links TRBV5-4 to TRBJ2-3; D not certain. DNA for the CDR3: TGTGCCAGCAGCTCACTGGAGAATACGCAGTATTTT. Translating it yields CASSSLENTQYF.